Following are 25 T cell receptor beta chains from one sample sequenced in a study of cytotoxic CD8 clonotypes in ibrutinib-treated CLL. Clones were sequenced by immunoSEQ multiplex PCR, and TCRdb holds only the in-frame ones, with some missing. The sample contains 200,000 to 250,000 clones, around 75% of which appear only once. The sample here was PBMCs, taken after 12 months of ibrutinib treatment. These receptor sequences come from a human donor with chronic lymphocytic leukemia.

In its sample, this clone was seen a few times. The chain recombines TRBV19 with TRBJ2-7, with D perhaps matching TRBD1 (6 bases). The V and J ends lost 3 bases and 4 bases respectively, with 10 bases between them. The CDR3 consists of 13 residues. Germline CDR1 and CDR2: LNHDA and SQIVND (reference sequence). The CDR3 nucleotides read TGTGCCAGTAGTATGGGGCAGGGGTACGAGCAGTACTTC. Translation: CASSMGQGYEQYF.

The chain couples TRBV29-1 to TRBJ2-1, with D hard to call. CDR1 and CDR2 (germline): SQVTM, ANQGSEA. The CDR3 spans 12 residues. The V end was cut by 3 bases, the J end by 7 bases, with 10 bases between. CDR3 sequence reads: CSVDWVANEQFF. The CDR3, as DNA: TGCAGCGTTGATTGGGTGGCGAATGAGCAGTTCTTC.

V and J are TRBV6-4 and TRBJ1-5, with D possibly matching TRBD1 (6 bases). CDR1 and CDR2 (germline): MRHNA, SNTAGT. The CDR3 loop spans 14 amino acids. The V gene lost 7 bases and the J gene lost 3 bases, with 13 bases spanning the gap. The CDR3 loop is CASNGTPHNQPQHF. DNA of the CDR3: TGTGCCAGCAATGGGACACCGCACAATCAGCCCCAGCATTTT.

This clone has just a few counts. V is TRBV7-9 and J is TRBJ2-2, with 9 bases that match TRBD1. V was clipped by 6 bases and J by 0 bases; unmatched bases: 5. CDR1 is SEHNR, CDR2 FQNEAQ, per germline (reference sequence). This CDR3 is built from 16 residues. Here the CDR3 DNA reads TGTGCCAGCAGGAAAGGGACAGGGTCGAACACCGGGGAGCTGTTTTTT. This translates into CASRKGTGSNTGELFF. The full variable domain, in which reference TRBV7-9 and TRBJ2-2 provide the parts outside the CDR3, is DTGVSQNPRHKITKRGQNVTFRCDPISEHNRLYWYRQTLGQGPEFLTYFQNEAQLEKSRLLSDRFSAERPKGSFSTLEIQRTEQGDSAMYLCASRKGTGSNTGELFFGEGSRLTVL.

The rearrangement uses TRBV29-1 and TRBJ2-7, with D maybe TRBD2 (6 bases). The germline V and J ends were trimmed by 4 bases and 3 bases, with 13 bases remaining between them. Germline V gene lookup returns CDR1 SQVTM and CDR2 ANQGSEA. The CDR3 totals 13 residues. The CDR3, as DNA: TGCAGCGTTGCCCGGGGGTTTGACTACGAGCAGTACTTC. This sequence encodes CSVARGFDYEQYF.

This chain connects TRBV7-3 to TRBJ2-1; 13 nucleotides match TRBD2. V dropped 9 bases and J dropped 0; count of bases not matched to a gene: 17. The CDR3 is made up of 20 amino acids. Germline-derived CDR1 and CDR2 are SGHTA and FQGTGA. The CDR3, as DNA: TGTGCCAGTGGTCCGGGACTAGCGGGGCACGTCACGAGCTCCTACAATGAGCAGTTCTTC. Its translation: CASGPGLAGHVTSSYNEQFF.

This clone has more than one count but fewer than ten. The CDR3 sequence: CASSVNQGYEQYF. CDR3 DNA: TGTGCCAGCAGCGTTAACCAGGGGTACGAGCAGTACTTC. The chain is built from TRBV7-2 and TRBJ2-7, with D possibly matching TRBD1 (6 bases). V lost 5 bases and J 4 bases, leaving 12 bases between the germline ends. This CDR3 has 13 amino acids. The germline CDR1 and CDR2 sequences are SGHTA and FQGNSA.

The chain joins TRBV30 to TRBJ2-2; 11 positions match TRBD1. This CDR3 region has 15 residues. J gave up 7 bases and V 3 bases, and 7 bases lay outside the gene matches. From germline, CDR1 is GTSNPN and CDR2 SVGIG (reference sequence). The chain's CDR3 is CAWSEGQGVDGELFF. CDR3 coding DNA: TGTGCCTGGAGCGAGGGACAGGGGGTCGACGGGGAGCTGTTTTTT.

This clone turned up a few times. V and J are TRBV15 and TRBJ1-2; weak D call: TRBD1 (5 bases). The germline V and J ends were trimmed by 1 base and 7 bases, with 10 bases remaining between them. The CDR3 spans 13 residues. The germline gives CDR1 LNHNV, CDR2 YYDKDF (reference sequence). Here the CDR3 DNA reads TGTGCCACCAGCAGAGGACAGAGCGGTGGCTACACCTTC. Translation: CATSRGQSGGYTF.

The J gene is TRBJ2-5, the V gene TRBV11-2, with unresolved D. Trimming pared 1 base from V and 2 bases from J, leaving 11 bases between. Per germline, CDR1 SGHAT and CDR2 FQNNGV. The CDR3 spans 15 residues. Written as DNA, the CDR3 is TGTGCCAGCAGCTTAGGAGCTTACCTTCAAGAGACCCAGTACTTC. As protein: CASSLGAYLQETQYF.

The sample holds one count of this clone. The chain couples TRBV9 to TRBJ1-6; D might be TRBD1 (5 bases). Trimming removed 0 bases from V and 7 bases from J, with 8 bases in between. From germline, CDR1 is SGDLS and CDR2 YYNGEE. This CDR3 has 14 residues. The chain's CDR3 is CASSVDQGNSPLHF. The CDR3 nucleotides are TGTGCCAGCAGCGTAGACCAGGGCAATTCACCCCTCCACTTT. Together with reference TRBV9 and TRBJ1-6, the CDR3 gives the full variable domain: DSGVTQTPKHLITATGQRVTLRCSPRSGDLSVYWYQQSLDQGLQFLIQYYNGEERAKGNILERFSAQQFPDLHSELNLSSLELGDSALYFCASSVDQGNSPLHFGNGTRLTVT.

DNA of the CDR3: TGTGCCAGCAGCCTGACAGGGGGCCGCCCTGAAGCTTTCTTT. Translation gives CASSLTGGRPEAFF. The chain is built from TRBV28 and TRBJ1-1, with 10 bases lining up with TRBD1. The CDR3 has 14 amino acids. Germline V lookup: CDR1 MDHEN, CDR2 SYDVKM. Trimming cost V 6 bases and J 6 bases; bases outside gene matches: 7.

V gene TRBV18 combines with J gene TRBJ2-5; 8 nucleotides line up with TRBD1. J lost 4 bases, V lost 6 bases, and 4 bases had no gene match. The germline V gene encodes CDR1 KGHSH and CDR2 LQKENI. This CDR3 region has 13 residues. CDR3 region: CASSTGVGETQYF. For the CDR3, the DNA is TGTGCCAGCTCGACAGGGGTGGGAGAGACCCAGTACTTC.

This rearrangement joins TRBV5-1 to TRBJ1-2; D call uncertain. Trimming removed 1 base at V and 8 bases at J, with 12 bases between. The CDR3 is made up of 13 amino acids. CDR1 is SGHRS and CDR2 is YFSETQ in the germline V gene. The CDR3 DNA follows: TGCGCCAGCAGCTTGAATGGGGTCCTGGGCTACACCTTC. Protein product: CASSLNGVLGYTF.

The gene calls are TRBV27 and TRBJ1-1, with TRBD1 matching 8 bases. The CDR3 sequence is 15 residues long. The germline CDR1 and CDR2 sequences are MNHEY and SMNVEV (reference sequence). After removal of 2 bases from V and 4 bases from J, the junction contained 6 bases not matched to a gene. Here the CDR3 reads CASSLGRGLGTEAFF. CDR3 nucleotides: TGTGCCAGCAGTTTAGGCAGGGGGCTAGGCACTGAAGCTTTCTTT.

The chain is built from TRBV30 and TRBJ2-7; 8 bases align to TRBD1. This CDR3 comprises 13 residues. The germline gives CDR1 GTSNPN, CDR2 SVGIG (reference sequence). Trimming at V came to 3 bases and at J to 1 base, leaving 2 bases not matched to a gene. CDR3 residues: CAWRHRGSYEQYF. The CDR3 nucleotides are TGTGCCTGGAGACACAGGGGGTCCTACGAGCAGTACTTC.

About this clone itself: This CDR3 is also generated by other DNA sequences in the sample. The chain has TRBV6-5 and TRBJ1-5; D is possibly TRBD1 (5 bases). The CDR3 contains 13 residues. From germline, CDR1 is MNHEY and CDR2 SVGAGI. Trimming cost V 6 bases and J 4 bases, with 10 bases left between them. As DNA, the CDR3 is TGTGCCAGCAGCCGGGGGGTGAATCAGCCCCAGCATTTT. Protein: CASSRGVNQPQHF.

The chain uses TRBV29-1 and TRBJ2-7; 12 nucleotides match TRBD2. The germline CDR1 and CDR2 sequences are SQVTM and ANQGSEA. V was pared by 5 bases and J by 7 bases, with 6 bases of the junction left unmatched. CDR3 length equals 13 residues. The CDR3 sequence: CSVPGTSGSEQYF. CDR3 DNA: TGCAGCGTTCCCGGGACTAGCGGGTCGGAGCAGTACTTC.

This clone was seen many times. This chain joins TRBV27 and TRBJ1-5; 9 nucleotides align to TRBD1. J gave up 1 base and V 6 bases, and 7 bases lay outside the gene matches. Germline V gene data show CDR1 as MNHEY and CDR2 as SMNVEV (reference sequence). This CDR3 is 16 amino acids long. CDR3 region: CASRTGTGSSNQPQHF. CDR3 sequence (DNA): TGTGCCAGCAGGACCGGGACAGGGAGCAGCAATCAGCCCCAGCATTTT.

The rearrangement joins TRBV27 to TRBJ1-2; TRBD1 aligns across 7 bases. CDR3 length equals 14 residues. The germline CDR1 and CDR2 sequences are MNHEY and SMNVEV (reference sequence). V lost 2 bases to trimming and J lost 2 bases; unmatched junction nucleotides: 2. The CDR3 spells CASSLRDSNYGYTF. The CDR3 nucleotides read TGTGCCAGCAGTTTAAGGGACAGCAACTATGGCTACACCTTC.

The chain joins TRBV27 to TRBJ2-2, with 9 bases lining up with TRBD2. CDR3 length: 16 residues. Germline assignment: CDR1 MNHEY and CDR2 SMNVEV (reference sequence). V shed 6 bases and J 3 bases; nucleotides not matched to a gene: 8. The CDR3 DNA reads TGTGCCAGCAGCCCGAGTAGCGGGAGTGACACCGGGGAGCTGTTTTTT. Residues: CASSPSSGSDTGELFF.

The rearrangement uses TRBV7-2 and TRBJ2-3; the D gene is possibly TRBD1 (5 bases). CDR1 and CDR2 from the germline V gene are SGHTA and FQGNSA. This CDR3 has 14 amino acids. V shed 5 bases and J shed 2 bases, with 11 bases lying between them. As DNA, the CDR3 is TGTGCCAGCAGCCAAGACAGAAACACAGATACGCAGTATTTT. Amino acids: CASSQDRNTDTQYF.

The V gene is TRBV30, the J gene TRBJ2-5, with TRBD2 matching 7 bases. Germline V gives CDR1 GTSNPN, CDR2 SVGIG (reference sequence). Trimming at V came to 2 bases and at J to 3 bases, leaving 3 bases not matched to a gene. This CDR3 contains 13 residues. DNA for the CDR3: TGTGCCTGGAGTAACGGGGGGAAAGAGACCCAGTACTTC. Amino acid sequence: CAWSNGGKETQYF.

This chain joins TRBV6-5 and TRBJ1-1; 7 bases are a match to TRBD1. V shed 5 bases and J 3 bases; nucleotides not matched to a gene: 9. The CDR3 totals 15 residues. Per germline, CDR1 MNHEY and CDR2 SVGAGI. The CDR3 protein is CASSPKPTGYTEAFF. The CDR3 nucleotides read TGTGCCAGCAGTCCTAAGCCGACAGGGTACACTGAAGCTTTCTTT.

This chain uses TRBV9 with TRBJ1-2; 7 positions match TRBD1. CDR1 and CDR2 (germline): SGDLS, YYNGEE. CDR3 size: 14 residues. The V segment lost 4 bases and the J segment 5 bases; nucleotides outside the gene matches: 8. In DNA form, the CDR3 reads TGTGCCAGCAGCTCCGGGACAGCGAATTATGGCTACACCTTC. It translates to CASSSGTANYGYTF.